This passage covers 22 T cell receptor beta chains from one sample sequenced in a study of T cells in Graves' hyperthyroidism and ophthalmopathy. There were TCR beta CDR3 regions amplified from RNA transcripts. The HTBI primer set drove a first-round RT-PCR of the TCR CDR3. MiXCR was run by TCRdb on the multiplex PCR reads, yielding one entry per CDR3 protein. Here the sample spans a few hundred thousand distinct CDR3 sequences, around 17% being singletons. Sequences were obtained from blood. The receptors stem from a woman in her 50s with Graves' hyperthyroidism.

Ten or more counts support this clonotype. This chain links TRBV6-1 with TRBJ2-7; no clear D gene. This CDR3 region has 15 residues. Germline CDR1 MNHNS, CDR2 SASEGT. The V end was cut by 3 bases, the J end by 3 bases, with 15 bases between. CDR3 protein: CASSESGWSFYEQYF. The CDR3 nucleotides read TGTGCCAGCAGTGAGTCTGGTTGGAGTTTCTACGAGCAGTACTTC.

CDR3 loop: CSAIVSRGNTEAFF. CDR3 nucleotide sequence: TGCAGTGCTATTGTATCCAGGGGGAACACTGAAGCTTTCTTT. The V and J genes are TRBV20-1 and TRBJ1-1, with D possibly TRBD1 on 6 matching bases. CDR1 is DFQATT and CDR2 is SNEGSKA in the germline V gene (reference sequence). This CDR3 is built from 14 residues. V lost 4 bases, J lost 1 base, and 13 bases lay in between.

Ten or more counts support this clonotype. The chain employs TRBV20-1 and TRBJ2-1; 13 bases match TRBD2. Germline lookup yields CDR1 DFQATT and CDR2 SNEGSKA (reference sequence). V dropped 6 bases and J dropped 2; count of bases not matched to a gene: 16. The CDR3 is 19 amino acids. In nucleotides, the CDR3 is TGCAGTGCCTACGCGGGACTAGCGGGAACCCTCGGGGCCTACAATGAGCAGTTCTTC. Residues: CSAYAGLAGTLGAYNEQFF.

This clonotype has at least ten counts. The chain has TRBV27 and TRBJ2-3; maybe TRBD2 (7 bases). Germline assignment: CDR1 MNHEY and CDR2 SMNVEV (reference sequence). The V and J ends lost 0 bases and 4 bases respectively, with 20 bases between them. This CDR3 has 18 residues. The CDR3 DNA follows: TGTGCCAGCAGTTTATCGCCTGGGGGGGGCTTCGGCCCAGATACGCAGTATTTT. The encoded protein is CASSLSPGGGFGPDTQYF.

This clonotype was seen many times. The chain uses TRBV13 and TRBJ2-7; 8 bases line up with TRBD1. The V gene's germline CDR1 is PRHDT and CDR2 FYEKMQ (reference sequence). The CDR3 is 16 residues long. J lost 1 base, V lost 6 bases, and 11 bases had no gene match. CDR3 sequence: CASSRGAGGLSYEQYF. CDR3 in DNA: TGTGCCAGCAGTCGAGGAGCAGGGGGCCTTTCCTACGAGCAGTACTTC.

The genes are TRBV25-1 and TRBJ1-4, with TRBD1 identical over 9 bases. The CDR3 length is 14 residues. Trimming removed 3 bases from V and 7 bases from J; junction bases left unmatched: 3. Germline V gene data show CDR1 as MGHDK and CDR2 as SYGVNS. The CDR3 loop reads CASSEDRGREKLFF. The CDR3 nucleotides read TGTGCCAGCAGTGAGGACAGGGGACGTGAAAAACTGTTTTTT.

This clonotype was seen repeatedly, ten times or more. J is TRBJ2-7 and V is TRBV11-2; D might be TRBD2 (7 bases). The germline V gene has CDR1 SGHAT and CDR2 FQNNGV. This CDR3 has 16 residues. V lost 5 bases, J lost 4 bases, and 21 bases lay in between. CDR3 sequence reads: CASSPPGAGAPYEQYF. The CDR3 DNA follows: TGTGCCAGCAGCCCCCCGGGTGCGGGGGCGCCTTACGAGCAGTACTTC.

There are many counts of this clonotype. The chain combines TRBV28 with TRBJ2-2, with D possibly being TRBD2 (6 bases). The V end was cut by 2 bases, the J end by 0 bases, with 13 bases between. This CDR3 is 17 amino acids long. Germline-derived CDR1 and CDR2 are MDHEN and SYDVKM. The CDR3: CASSLVSGTSNTGELFF. CDR3 nucleotides: TGTGCCAGCAGTTTAGTATCCGGGACTTCGAACACCGGGGAGCTGTTTTTT.

This clonotype has only a few counts. The chain has TRBV4-1 and TRBJ1-4, with a weak D call TRBD1 (5 bases). Per the germline V gene, CDR1 is MGHRA and CDR2 is YSYEKL. V gave up 2 bases and J gave up 6 bases, with 10 bases separating them. The CDR3 extends over 14 amino acids. CDR3 DNA sequence: TGCGCCAGCAGCCAACCAGACAGTTATGAAAAACTGTTTTTT. As protein: CASSQPDSYEKLFF.

This clonotype was detected ten times or more. The V and J genes are TRBV24-1 and TRBJ2-3; 12 bases agree with TRBD1. With 4 bases clipped from V and 4 bases from J, the junction kept 5 bases outside the gene matches. This CDR3 has 16 residues. Looked up from germline, CDR1 is KGHDR and CDR2 is SFDVKD. The CDR3 DNA reads as TGTGCCACCAGTGACCGGGGACAGGGGGCCCCAGATACGCAGTATTTT. Translation: CATSDRGQGAPDTQYF.

This clonotype was picked up many times. CDR3 coding DNA: TGTGCCTTAATACCAGGGGGCAGGGGGACTGAAGCTTTCTTT. Translating gives CALIPGGRGTEAFF. The chain couples TRBV28 to TRBJ1-1, with 8 bases aligning to TRBD1. Looked up from germline, CDR1 is MDHEN and CDR2 is SYDVKM. The CDR3 contains 14 residues. Trimming cost V 11 bases and J 5 bases; bases outside gene matches: 13.

This clonotype was seen at least ten times. Written as DNA, the CDR3 is TGTGCCAGCAGTGAATCGACAGGGGTGGGTGAAAAACTGTTTTTT. Encoded protein: CASSESTGVGEKLFF. This rearrangement joins TRBV25-1 to TRBJ1-4, with TRBD1 matching over 8 bases. Per the germline V gene, CDR1 is MGHDK and CDR2 is SYGVNS. J gave up 7 bases and V 1 base, and 5 bases lay outside the gene matches. The CDR3 runs 15 residues.

This clonotype has only a few counts. The genes are TRBV13 and TRBJ2-7; 7 bases line up with TRBD1. The germline gives CDR1 PRHDT, CDR2 FYEKMQ (reference sequence). V shed 4 bases and J 1 base; nucleotides not matched to a gene: 10. The CDR3 is made up of 16 amino acids. CDR3 nucleotide sequence: TGTGCCAGCAGCTCTATCTCCTGGGACAGTTCCTACGAGCAGTACTTC. The encoded protein is CASSSISWDSSYEQYF.

This chain connects TRBV5-1 to TRBJ1-6, with 9 positions matching TRBD1. The CDR3 spans 17 residues. Germline V CDR1 and CDR2: SGHRS, YFSETQ. Trimming took 3 bases from V and 2 from J; bases not matched to a gene: 6. CDR3 in amino acids: CASSSLTGGAYNSPLHF. Here the CDR3 DNA reads TGCGCCAGCAGCTCCCTTACAGGGGGCGCCTATAATTCACCCCTCCACTTT.

Of note for this clonotype: A much larger clone lies one base from this, so it may be a read error. The chain employs TRBV20-1 and TRBJ2-5, with 11 bases matching TRBD2. The J call could be wrong; TRBJ2-1 is a better fit for the DNA end. There are 18 residues in the CDR3. Germline-derived CDR1 and CDR2 are DFQATT and SNEGSKA (reference sequence). The CDR3 reads CSASSELAGVGPQETQFF. As DNA, the CDR3 is TGCAGTGCTAGTTCCGAACTAGCGGGAGTTGGCCCACAAGAGACCCAGTTCTTC.

A remark on this clonotype: This may be a read error, as it is one base from a much larger clone. The CDR3 sequence is CATSDLMDEQFF. The CDR3 DNA reads TGTGCCACCAGTGATTTGATGGACGAGCAGTTCTTC. This chain links TRBV24-1 with TRBJ2-1; D is unclear. Germline V CDR1 and CDR2: KGHDR, SFDVKD. The CDR3 runs 12 residues. Between the trimmed V and J ends, which lost 0 bases and 10 bases, there was a span of 6 bases.

This clonotype was observed many times. The chain combines TRBV20-1 with TRBJ2-7; D gene uncertain. Germline CDR1 is DFQATT and CDR2 is SNEGSKA (reference sequence). The CDR3 is made up of 11 amino acids. Trimming pared 4 bases from V and 6 bases from J, leaving 10 bases between. The CDR3 coding sequence is TGCAGTGCTACCCTCCAGCCCGAGCAGTACTTC. It translates to CSATLQPEQYF.

This clonotype was observed at least ten times. The chain joins TRBV11-3 to TRBJ2-1; a possible D gene is TRBD2 (6 bases). The germline V gene encodes CDR1 SGHNT and CDR2 YENEEA. The V and J ends lost 4 bases and 12 bases respectively, with 22 bases between them. The CDR3 runs 15 residues. DNA of the CDR3: TGTGCCAGCAGCTCTAGCGAGAATACCCTTTTAGGGCAGTTCTTC. Translation: CASSSSENTLLGQFF. Based on the CDR3 plus reference TRBV11-3 and TRBJ2-1, the full variable domain is EAGVVQSPRYKIIEKKQPVAFWCNPISGHNTLYWYLQNLGQGPELLIRYENEEAVDDSQLPKDRFSAERLKGVDSTLKIQPAELGDSAVYLCASSSSENTLLGQFFGPGTRLTVL.

At least ten counts were recorded for this clonotype. J is TRBJ1-1 and V is TRBV20-1; D unresolved. The germline CDR1 and CDR2 sequences are DFQATT and SNEGSKA (reference sequence). The CDR3 length is 11 residues. The CDR3 DNA follows: TGCATGGGGTATATGAACACTGAAGCTTTCTTT. It codes for CMGYMNTEAFF.

A few counts support this clonotype. The chain links TRBV24-1 to TRBJ2-1; D unresolved. The CDR3 spans 13 residues. V was shortened by 0 bases and J by 8 bases, with 7 bases between the two germline ends. Germline V gives CDR1 KGHDR, CDR2 SFDVKD. Here the CDR3 reads CATSDLVRDEQFF. The CDR3 DNA reads TGTGCCACCAGTGATTTGGTTCGAGATGAGCAGTTCTTC.

This clonotype came up many times. The chain has TRBV6-5 and TRBJ2-1; 8 bases match TRBD2. This CDR3 region has 16 residues. Unmatched junction bases numbered 10, after V lost 1 base and J lost 8 bases. Germline values: CDR1 MNHEY, CDR2 SVGAGI. For the CDR3, the DNA is TGTGCCAGCAGTTACTTGTCGGGAGGGCCGCGGGATGAGCAGTTCTTC. This sequence encodes CASSYLSGGPRDEQFF.

This clonotype was seen ten or more times. This sequence joins TRBV28 and TRBJ2-2, with D possibly being TRBD2 (5 bases). The CDR3 contains 13 residues. CDR1 and CDR2 (germline): MDHEN, SYDVKM. V lost 10 bases to trimming and J lost 3 bases, with 12 bases between them. CDR3 DNA sequence: TGTGCCACCTGGAGGCCCGACACCGGGGAGCTGTTTTTT. Translation gives CATWRPDTGELFF.